Each of the 14 T cell receptor beta chains below was sequenced from the same sample in a study of T cell clones after liver transplantation. The repertoire was sequenced with immunoSEQ multiplex PCR; TCRdb's copy has only in-frame clones and lacks some. The repertoire consists of tens of thousands of clones, with approximately 87% occurring once and the leading ten covering roughly 2.8%. The sequences come from CD4+ T cells from blood, collected at the 22-month timepoint. The receptors derive from a human patient who received a liver transplant. Some T cells may have come from the graft donor.

This clone was detected a few times. The V call is TRBV5-4, the J call TRBJ2-7; the match to TRBD2 covers 7 bases. This CDR3 region has 13 residues. V gave up 4 bases and J gave up 4 bases; unmatched junction bases: 5. Germline V CDR1 and CDR2: SGHNT, YYREEE (reference sequence). In DNA, the CDR3 is TGTGCCAGCAGCACCGGGGAGGGGTACGAGCAGTACTTC. Its translation: CASSTGEGYEQYF.

J is TRBJ1-2 and V is TRBV14; D is undetermined. Trimming cost V 4 bases and J 4 bases, with 19 bases left between them. The germline CDR1 and CDR2 sequences are SGHDN and FVKESK. The CDR3 is 16 amino acids. The CDR3 DNA reads TGTGCCAGCAGCCTCTACGGGAGCACGACGCGCTATGGCTACACCTTC. Translation: CASSLYGSTTRYGYTF.

The J gene is TRBJ2-2, the V gene TRBV6-1; D could derive from TRBD1 or TRBD2 (5 bases each). This CDR3 is built from 15 residues. The germline V gene encodes CDR1 MNHNS and CDR2 SASEGT. The germline V and J ends were trimmed by 4 bases and 5 bases, with 14 bases remaining between them. CDR3 nucleotide sequence: TGTGCCAGCAGTGCGGGGCAGGTCGGAACCGGGGAGCTGTTTTTT. Residues: CASSAGQVGTGELFF.

The chain combines TRBV6-1 with TRBJ1-5; 8 bases match TRBD1. CDR3 length equals 14 residues. Unmatched junction bases numbered 9, after V lost 7 bases and J lost 7 bases. Germline assignment: CDR1 MNHNS and CDR2 SASEGT. CDR3 sequence (DNA): TGTGCCAGCACCCAACAGGGGGTGGTCCAGCCCCAGCATTTT. Protein sequence: CASTQQGVVQPQHF.

The chain uses TRBV7-2 and TRBJ2-7; 12 bases agree with TRBD2. CDR3 length equals 15 residues. Per the germline V gene, CDR1 is SGHTA and CDR2 is FQGNSA. V lost 6 bases and J lost 2; bases outside the gene matches: 5. The CDR3 loop reads CASSHTSGGTYEQYF. CDR3 sequence (DNA): TGTGCCAGCAGTCATACTAGCGGGGGGACCTACGAGCAGTACTTC. Full variable domain (rest looked up from reference TRBV7-2 and TRBJ2-7): GAGVSQSPSNKVTEKGKDVELRCDPISGHTALYWYRQSLGQGLEFLIYFQGNSAPDKSGLPSDRFSAERTGGSVSTLTIQRTQQEDSAVYLCASSHTSGGTYEQYFGPGTRLTVT.

This chain links TRBV5-1 with TRBJ2-5; 8 bases agree with TRBD1. This CDR3 contains 18 residues. Germline CDR1 reads SGHRS; CDR2 reads YFSETQ. J gave up 2 bases and V 4 bases, and 16 bases lay outside the gene matches. The CDR3 spells CASSSGQGWERWQETQYF. CDR3 DNA: TGCGCCAGCAGCAGCGGACAGGGATGGGAGCGTTGGCAAGAGACCCAGTACTTC.

V and J are TRBV28 and TRBJ1-5; 7 positions match TRBD1. The CDR3 sequence is 14 residues long. Per the germline V gene, CDR1 is MDHEN and CDR2 is SYDVKM. V was clipped by 7 bases and J by 4 bases; unmatched bases: 7. The CDR3 spells CASTSGQFNQPQHF. CDR3 coding DNA: TGTGCCAGCACCTCGGGACAGTTTAATCAGCCCCAGCATTTT.

The chain carries TRBV5-4 and TRBJ2-2; possible D gene TRBD2, 5 bases. The CDR3 is 15 residues long. CDR1 and CDR2 (germline): SGHNT, YYREEE (reference sequence). Trimming pared 7 bases from V and 0 bases from J, leaving 13 bases between. The CDR3 sequence: CASAPGRANTGELFF. As DNA, the CDR3 is TGTGCCAGCGCCCCTGGGAGAGCGAACACCGGGGAGCTGTTTTTT.

V usage is TRBV29-1 and J usage is TRBJ2-1, with 7 nucleotides matching TRBD2. V lost 5 bases to trimming and J lost 5 bases; unmatched junction nucleotides: 6. CDR1 is SQVTM, CDR2 ANQGSEA, per germline. The CDR3 has 13 residues. As DNA, the CDR3 is TGCAGCGTTTCGGTCAGCGGGAACAATGAGCAGTTCTTC. It translates to CSVSVSGNNEQFF.

The CDR3 bases are TGTGCCAGCAGCTTAGGGGGACAGGGGGCTTTACTCAAAAACATTCAGTACTTC. Translation: CASSLGGQGALLKNIQYF. The rearrangement uses TRBV11-2 and TRBJ2-4; the match to TRBD1 covers 12 bases. This CDR3 comprises 18 residues. J was trimmed by 3 bases and V by 1 base; bases with no gene match: 7. Germline V gene lookup returns CDR1 SGHAT and CDR2 FQNNGV.

The rearrangement links TRBV5-4 to TRBJ2-3; no firm D call. V lost 4 bases and J 2 bases, leaving 11 bases between the germline ends. Germline CDR1 SGHNT, CDR2 YYREEE (reference sequence). This CDR3 has 14 residues. CDR3: CASSRDKVTDTQYF. CDR3 DNA sequence: TGTGCCAGCAGCCGAGACAAAGTCACAGATACGCAGTATTTT.

The chain is built from TRBV28 and TRBJ1-4, with D tentatively TRBD1 (5 bases). The germline V gene has CDR1 MDHEN and CDR2 SYDVKM. Trimming stripped 5 bases from V and 0 bases from J, with 13 bases between. There are 16 residues in the CDR3. The CDR3 protein is CASSLRQMATNEKLFF. For the CDR3, the DNA is TGTGCCAGCAGTCTCCGACAGATGGCAACTAATGAAAAACTGTTTTTT.

The rearrangement uses TRBV28 and TRBJ2-7; D is unclear. Germline-derived CDR1 and CDR2 are MDHEN and SYDVKM. The V end lost 7 bases, the J end lost 0 bases, and 10 bases lay between the germline ends. This CDR3 spans 13 amino acids. The CDR3 loop is CASTTPSSYEQYF. The CDR3 DNA sequence: TGTGCCAGCACAACACCAAGCTCCTACGAGCAGTACTTC.

The chain is built from TRBV4-2 and TRBJ2-1, with D uncertain. Per germline, CDR1 LGHNA and CDR2 YNFKEQ. Trimming stripped 0 bases from V and 4 bases from J, with 10 bases between. The CDR3 runs to 15 residues. Here the CDR3 reads CASSQDSRYYNEQFF. The CDR3 DNA sequence: TGTGCCAGCAGCCAAGACTCCCGATATTACAATGAGCAGTTCTTC.